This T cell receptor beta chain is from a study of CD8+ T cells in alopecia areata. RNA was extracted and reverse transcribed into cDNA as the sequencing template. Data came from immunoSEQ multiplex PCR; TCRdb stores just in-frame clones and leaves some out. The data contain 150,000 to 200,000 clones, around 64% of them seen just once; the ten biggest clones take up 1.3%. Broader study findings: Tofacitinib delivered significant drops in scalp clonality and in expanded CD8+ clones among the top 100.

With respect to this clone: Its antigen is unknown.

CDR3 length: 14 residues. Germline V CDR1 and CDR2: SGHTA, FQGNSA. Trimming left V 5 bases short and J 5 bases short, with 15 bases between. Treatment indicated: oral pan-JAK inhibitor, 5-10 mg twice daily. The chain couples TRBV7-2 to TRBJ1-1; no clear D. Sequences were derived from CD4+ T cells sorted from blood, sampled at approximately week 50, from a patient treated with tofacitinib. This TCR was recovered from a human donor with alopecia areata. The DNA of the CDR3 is TGTGCCAGCAGCAGAGAGGCGGGTTGGACTGAAGCTTTCTTT. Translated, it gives CASSREAGWTEAFF.